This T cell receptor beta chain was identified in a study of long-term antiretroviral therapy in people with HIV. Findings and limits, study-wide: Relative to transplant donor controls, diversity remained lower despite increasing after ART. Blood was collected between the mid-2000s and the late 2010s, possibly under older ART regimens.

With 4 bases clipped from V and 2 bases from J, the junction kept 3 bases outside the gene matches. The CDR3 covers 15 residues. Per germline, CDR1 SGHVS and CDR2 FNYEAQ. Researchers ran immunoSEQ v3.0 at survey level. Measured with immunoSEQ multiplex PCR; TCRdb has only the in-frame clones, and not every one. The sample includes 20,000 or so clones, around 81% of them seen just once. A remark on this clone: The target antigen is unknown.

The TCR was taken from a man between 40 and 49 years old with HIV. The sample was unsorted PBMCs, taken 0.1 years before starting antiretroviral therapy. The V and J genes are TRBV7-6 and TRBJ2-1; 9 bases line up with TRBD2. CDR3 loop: CASSYLAGAYNEQFF. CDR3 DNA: TGTGCCAGCAGCTATTTAGCGGGAGCCTACAATGAGCAGTTCTTC.